This TCR beta chain was sequenced for a study of human T cells and chemical hapten exposure. V was trimmed by 4 bases and J by 1 base, leaving 13 bases between them. The germline CDR1 and CDR2 sequences are DFQATT and SNEGSKA (reference sequence). The CDR3 loop spans 14 amino acids. Many counts were recorded for this clonotype. Using its own MiXCR run on the RACE reads, TCRdb lists one record per CDR3 protein. The repertoire holds some 250,000 distinct CDR3 sequences, with 7.7% as singletons. The time point denotes: pre-sensitization, week 0. Indicated treatment: therapeutic diphenylcyclopropenone sensitization with weekly scalp DPC.

Here the sequenced sample was whole blood, taken in connection with sensitization to the hapten diphenylcyclopropenone (DPC). The sequence was collected from a man aged 18 to 30 with alopecia areata. Some clones in this sample may be carry-over from other donors' samples. The genes are TRBV20-1 and TRBJ1-1; no reliable D call. The CDR3 region is CSAIKQISNTEAFF. As DNA, the CDR3 is TGCAGTGCTATCAAACAGATATCGAACACTGAAGCTTTCTTT.